The 18 T cell receptor beta chains below all came from one sample that was sequenced in a study of CD8 T cells in ankylosing spondylitis. TCRdb analysed the 5' RACE reads with MiXCR anew, one entry per CDR3 protein. The sample consists of just over 300,000 distinct CDR3 sequences, less than 25% of them appearing once. Sequenced material: blood, either unsorted or a sorted T cell fraction (not recorded which). The receptors shown here come from a female donor with ankylosing spondylitis or in good health (not recorded which).

To note about this clonotype: One end of the junction fails to match germline, which may point to a read error. J is TRBJ2-2 and V is TRBV19; 7 positions agree with TRBD2. This CDR3 contains 13 residues. CDR1 LNHDA and CDR2 SQIVND come from the germline V gene (reference sequence). Here the CDR3 reads CGAGEVNYGELFF. In nucleotides, the CDR3 is TGCGGGGCGGGAGAGGTTAATTACGGGGAGCTGTTTTTT.

This clonotype was counted a few times. The J gene is TRBJ2-5, the V gene TRBV7-8; TRBD1 matches at 8 bases. The germline CDR1 and CDR2 sequences are SGHVS and FQNEAQ. With 5 bases clipped from V and 5 bases from J, the junction kept 10 bases outside the gene matches. The length of the CDR3 is 15 residues. The CDR3 here is CASSTVPGGGETQYF. In nucleotides, the CDR3 is TGTGCCAGCAGCACGGTCCCAGGGGGCGGTGAGACCCAGTACTTC.

This clonotype has only a few counts. The gene calls are TRBV29-1 and TRBJ2-5; weak D call: TRBD2 (5 bases). Trimming left V 4 bases short and J 4 bases short, with 16 bases between. The CDR3 length is 14 residues. Germline V CDR1 and CDR2: SQVTM, ANQGSEA. The CDR3 DNA is TGCAGCGTTGTTGGGCGGGTGAGGATAGAGACCCAGTACTTC. It translates to CSVVGRVRIETQYF. Full variable domain (outside the CDR3, taken from reference TRBV29-1 and TRBJ2-5): SAVISQKPSRDICQRGTSLTIQCQVDSQVTMMFWYRQQPGQSLTLIATANQGSEATYESGFVIDKFPISRPNLTFSTLTVSNMSPEDSSIYLCSVVGRVRIETQYFGPGTRLLVL.

Ten or more counts support this clonotype. The rearrangement joins TRBV29-1 to TRBJ2-7, with D possibly matching TRBD1 (6 bases). The V end lost 7 bases, the J end lost 2 bases, and 12 bases lay between the germline ends. The CDR3 is 12 residues long. CDR1 SQVTM and CDR2 ANQGSEA come from the germline V gene. The CDR3 nucleotides read TGCAGCGCTCGGGACAATGCCTACGAGCAGTACTTC. Its protein is CSARDNAYEQYF.

This clonotype was recorded a few times. This chain links TRBV6-6 with TRBJ2-7; TRBD1 agrees at 7 bases. The V gene's germline CDR1 is MNHNY and CDR2 SVGAGI (reference sequence). The V gene end was trimmed by 6 bases and the J gene end by 3 bases; junction bases not matched to a gene: 5. This CDR3 comprises 13 residues. The CDR3 reads CASRTQGFYEQYF. The DNA for the CDR3 is TGTGCCAGCAGGACACAGGGGTTCTACGAGCAGTACTTC.

This chain connects TRBV6-2 or TRBV6-3 to TRBJ1-3, with a weak D call TRBD1 (6 bases). Germline V CDR1 and CDR2: MNHEY, SVGEGT. The CDR3 consists of 17 residues. V was pared by 2 bases and J by 2 bases, with 16 bases between. The CDR3 protein is CASSYAIGGSTGNTIYF. In nucleotides, the CDR3 is TGTGCCAGCAGTTACGCGATAGGGGGTTCGACTGGAAACACCATATATTTT.

The table lists this clonotype with a few counts. The chain employs TRBV5-1 and TRBJ2-1; the D is unclear. The CDR3 runs to 14 residues. The V gene lost 6 bases and the J gene lost 8 bases, with 18 bases spanning the gap. CDR1 is SGHRS, CDR2 YFSETQ, per germline. CDR3 residues: CASTTDSFWDEQFF. The CDR3 DNA sequence: TGCGCCAGCACCACGGATTCTTTTTGGGATGAGCAGTTCTTC.

The chain employs TRBV7-2 and TRBJ2-7; tentatively, D is TRBD2 (6 bases). Germline CDR1 and CDR2: SGHTA and FQGNSA. V was pared by 2 bases and J by 1 base, with 6 bases between. This CDR3 is built from 13 residues. The CDR3 reads CASSLSGSYEQYF. CDR3 nucleotides: TGTGCCAGCAGCTTAAGCGGGTCCTACGAGCAGTACTTC.

This clonotype was found many times. V and J are TRBV6-8 and TRBJ2-1, with D perhaps TRBD1 or TRBD2 (5 bases each). This CDR3 region has 16 residues. Trimming stripped 0 bases from V and 4 bases from J, with 13 bases between. Germline V gene sequence: CDR1 MNHGY, CDR2 SAAAGT. CDR3 region: CASSYSGVNPYNEQFF. In nucleotides, the CDR3 is TGTGCCAGCAGTTACTCGGGGGTAAATCCGTACAATGAGCAGTTCTTC.

V gene TRBV12-3 or TRBV12-4 combines with J gene TRBJ2-2, with unresolved D. V was trimmed by 3 bases and J by 5 bases, leaving 16 bases between them. The CDR3 is 16 residues long. This CDR3 reads CASSFNPVGYTGELFF. The CDR3 DNA follows: TGTGCCAGCAGTTTTAACCCGGTTGGGTATACCGGGGAGCTGTTTTTT.

The chain is built from TRBV19 and TRBJ2-1; 12 nucleotides agree with TRBD2. This CDR3 has 15 amino acids. In germline, CDR1 is LNHDA, CDR2 SQIVND (reference sequence). Unmatched junction bases numbered 5, after V lost 6 bases and J lost 5 bases. In DNA, the CDR3 is TGTGCCAGTAGGACTAGCGGGGGAGCGGACAATGAGCAGTTCTTC. Amino acid sequence: CASRTSGGADNEQFF.

The rearrangement joins TRBV2 to TRBJ2-3, with 7 nucleotides matching TRBD1. The CDR3 loop spans 14 amino acids. The ends lost 4 bases at V and 1 base at J; junction bases unmatched: 2. CDR1 is SNHLY, CDR2 FYNNEI, per germline. The CDR3 nucleotides read TGTGCCAGCAGTGTCGACAGGGGCACAGATACGCAGTATTTT. Protein sequence: CASSVDRGTDTQYF. Full variable domain (missing parts from reference TRBV2 and TRBJ2-3): EPEVTQTPSHQVTQMGQEVILRCVPISNHLYFYWYRQILGQKVEFLVSFYNNEISEKSEIFDDQFSVERPDGSNFTLKIRSTKLEDSAMYFCASSVDRGTDTQYFGPGTRLTVL.

This clonotype was detected a few times. This chain uses TRBV7-2 with TRBJ2-7; 8 bases map to TRBD2. The germline V gene encodes CDR1 SGHTA and CDR2 FQGNSA. This CDR3 region has 14 residues. Germline trimming cut 5 bases from V and 5 bases from J; bases unmatched to any gene: 8. In DNA, the CDR3 is TGTGCCAGCAGCCGAGCGGGAGCTTTCCACGAGCAGTACTTC. It specifies CASSRAGAFHEQYF.

This clonotype was seen more than once but under ten times. This chain connects TRBV7-9 to TRBJ2-3; D unclear. The CDR3 contains 12 residues. Germline V CDR1 and CDR2: SEHNR, FQNEAQ (reference sequence). Trimming stripped 5 bases from V and 6 bases from J, with 9 bases between. Here the CDR3 DNA reads TGTGCCAGCAGCCTAGTGTGGGATACGCAGTATTTT. Its translation is CASSLVWDTQYF.

This clonotype was detected only a few times. The chain employs TRBV19 and TRBJ2-1; the D gene is possibly TRBD2 (6 bases). The CDR3 loop spans 12 amino acids. V was clipped by 5 bases and J by 15 bases, with 17 bases between them. Germline loops: CDR1 LNHDA, CDR2 SQIVND (reference sequence). The CDR3 reads CASSPHPGRVFF. The CDR3, as DNA: TGTGCCAGTAGTCCACACCCCGGGAGAGTGTTCTTC. Combining the CDR3 with reference TRBV19 and TRBJ2-1 gives the whole variable domain DGGITQSPKYLFRKEGQNVTLSCEQNLNHDAMYWYRQDPGQGLRLIYYSQIVNDFQKGDIAEGYSVSREKKESFPLTVTSAQKNPTAFYLCASSPHPGRVFFGPGTRLTVL.

The rearrangement links TRBV7-2 to TRBJ2-7; 9 nucleotides align to TRBD2. The V gene end was trimmed by 1 base and the J gene end by 5 bases; junction bases not matched to a gene: 6. Germline-derived CDR1 and CDR2 are SGHTA and FQGNSA. CDR3 length: 15 amino acids. In DNA form, the CDR3 reads TGTGCCAGCAGCTTAGTTGCGCTAGCGGGAAACGAGCAGTACTTC. Protein product: CASSLVALAGNEQYF. Supplemented by reference TRBV7-2 and TRBJ2-7, the full variable domain reads GAGVSQSPSNKVTEKGKDVELRCDPISGHTALYWYRQSLGQGLEFLIYFQGNSAPDKSGLPSDRFSAERTGGSVSTLTIQRTQQEDSAVYLCASSLVALAGNEQYFGPGTRLTVT.

The sample holds a few counts of this clonotype. The rearrangement links TRBV10-3 to TRBJ2-1, with a tentative D call TRBD2 (6 bases). Per germline, CDR1 ENHRY and CDR2 SYGVKD. The CDR3 is made up of 18 amino acids. V was trimmed by 0 bases and J by 2 bases, leaving 17 bases between them. In nucleotides, the CDR3 is TGTGCCATCAGTGAGTCCCAGGAAGGGACTGCTCCCTACAATGAGCAGTTCTTC. This gives the protein CAISESQEGTAPYNEQFF.

V and J are TRBV7-2 and TRBJ2-3, with a weak D call TRBD1 (6 bases). This CDR3 has 16 residues. Trimming took off 5 bases at V and 6 bases at J, with 21 bases between the two ends. Germline values: CDR1 SGHTA, CDR2 FQGNSA. CDR3 coding DNA: TGTGCCAGCAGCAGCCGGGATCAAATTAGGGGGGATACGCAGTATTTT. Residues: CASSSRDQIRGDTQYF.